This T cell receptor beta chain was identified in a study of beta chain features in type 1 diabetes. Study-wide results and caveats: The VDJ junctions of type 1 diabetes patients carried fewer insertions and more deletions. Cells that show high TCR expression could be over-represented by cDNA sequencing. All four CD4+ subsets of Type 1 diabetes patients contained TCRB CDR3s that were moderately but significantly shorter. Naive, central memory and Treg TCRB repertoires appeared more alike in patients than in healthy donors.

Expressed TCRB transcripts were sequenced because the isolated RNA had all been reverse transcribed beforehand. The assay was immunoSEQ multiplex PCR, and TCRdb's table has in-frame clones only and misses some. The data hold 300,000 to 350,000 clones, with approximately 9.7% observed a single time. Sorting based on CD45RO/CCR7/CD25/CD127/CD95/CD27 separated CD4+ naive, central memory, regulatory and stem cell-like memory cells. Trimming took off 3 bases at V and 2 bases at J, with 14 bases between the two ends. CDR1 is MNHEY and CDR2 is SMNVEV in the germline V gene (reference sequence). This CDR3 has 17 amino acids. This clone came up many times. The antigen is not known.

The chain couples TRBV27 to TRBJ2-6, with D perhaps TRBD1 or TRBD2 (6 bases each). This TCR derives from a man aged 25-45 years with type 1 diabetes. The sequencing sample was made of central memory CD4+ T cells from blood. The CDR3 bases are TGTGCCAGCAGTTTCCGGAGAGGGGGGACTGGGGCCAACGTCCTGACTTTC. This gives the protein CASSFRRGGTGANVLTF. Variable domain in full (rest from reference TRBV27 and TRBJ2-6): EAQVTQNPRYLITVTGKKLTVTCSQNMNHEYMSWYRQDPGLGLRQIYYSMNVEVTDKGDVPEGYKVSRKEKRNFPLILESPSPNQTSLYFCASSFRRGGTGANVLTFGAGSRLTVL.